This T cell receptor beta chain is from a study of blood T cells in healthy people across ages. Between the trimmed V and J ends, which lost 10 bases and 4 bases, there was a span of 20 bases. CDR1 and CDR2 from the germline V gene are SGHDT and YYEEEE. CDR3 size: 14 residues. This clonotype was detected only a few times. A sample-barcoded 5' primer and a J-beta primer mix were used in a second PCR of roughly 6 to 11 cycles. TCRdb ran MiXCR on the 5' RACE reads and lists one entry per CDR3 protein. The table lists fewer than 2,000,000 distinct CDR3 sequences, 30% to 35% of them singletons. Sequencing was performed on blood. The receptor was derived from a woman aged 25 to 39 in good health. The chain combines TRBV5-6 with TRBJ1-1, with D uncertain. CDR3 nucleotide sequence: TGTGCCTCCTCGATCTGGGGTAGGAGCACTGAAGCTTTCTTT. Protein sequence: CASSIWGRSTEAFF.